These T cell receptor beta chains were read from a single sample in a study of T cell repertoires in cytomegalovirus infection. One entry per CDR3 protein, called by TCRdb with MiXCR from the reads. This sample carries approximately 180,000 distinct CDR3 sequences, about 17% of them seen once, and the ten largest clones take 20% to 25%. Sequencing used CD8+ T cells from PBMCs. These receptors were collected from a human donor in good health (CMV status not recorded). Some clones in this sample may be carry-over from other donors' samples. Each CDR3 is given with its conserved first and last residue.

v_gene	j_gene	CDR3aa
TRBV7-9	TRBJ1-2	CASSGRHYGYTF
TRBV7-2	TRBJ2-4	CASSLDSKNVQYF
TRBV7-2	TRBJ2-5	CASRNPSGGAPETQYF
TRBV7-2	TRBJ2-7	CASSPRAGVYEQYF
TRBV7-2	TRBJ1-1	CASSIYSRDTEAFF
TRBV7-2	TRBJ1-4	CASSLRGGGKLFF
TRBV7-3	TRBJ2-1	CASSGDFGGSQFF
TRBV6-2/TRBV6-3	TRBJ2-2	CASSSIAGYEFWELFF
TRBV6-2/TRBV6-3	TRBJ1-5	CASSGRISNQPQHF
TRBV4-1	TRBJ2-7	CASSQELFAGGLYEQYF
TRBV7-6	TRBJ2-2	CASSLRTLGELFF
TRBV7-6	TRBJ2-5	CASSGGLAGEQETLYF
TRBV29-1	TRBJ2-1	CSVEVLLAGNGQFF
TRBV5-1	TRBJ2-1	CASSERRDRVNEQFF
TRBV29-1	TRBJ1-2	CSVELTDLLGEGYTF
TRBV20-1	TRBJ2-7	CSAREPNSYEQYF
TRBV24-1	TRBJ2-1	CATSDGSGGTLFQFF
TRBV7-8	TRBJ2-3	CASSSPGGEPSSFPTDTQYF
TRBV29-1	TRBJ1-2	CSAPGQYGYTF
TRBV10-3	TRBJ2-1	CAISSTSRGRKGNEQFF
TRBV29-1	TRBJ2-5	CSVVTGDEETQYF
TRBV4-1	TRBJ1-2	CASSQATATARQCF
TRBV7-9	TRBJ1-5	CASSGTGERNQPQHF
TRBV28	TRBJ2-1	CASSLSLTSLEGEQFF
TRBV7-8	TRBJ1-2	CASSPGQGAGGYTF
TRBV7-9	TRBJ2-5	CASTTDPSGETQYF
TRBV6-2/TRBV6-3	TRBJ2-7	CASSYSDPPGGLNSYEQYF
TRBV5-6	TRBJ1-1	CASSTRRQAVDTEAFF
TRBV28	TRBJ1-1	CASSFWTGGSEAFF
TRBV7-6	TRBJ2-1	CASSLGSPDYNEQFF
TRBV7-2	TRBJ2-5	CASSLVRETQYF
TRBV7-8	TRBJ2-1	CASSPIASAEQFF
TRBV7-6	TRBJ2-7	CASSPHGVLDGQYF
TRBV2	TRBJ2-2	CASSEPETGDGTGELFF
TRBV30	TRBJ1-1	CAWSEGSIEAFF
TRBV29-1	TRBJ2-1	CSGTPSGGSYNEQFF
TRBV12-5	TRBJ1-1	CASGLVGGKGLEAFF
TRBV29-1	TRBJ2-7	CSIRTGGYEQYF
TRBV29-1	TRBJ2-1	CSLAGGHGNEQFF
TRBV4-2	TRBJ2-3	CASSQDHQSADTQYF
TRBV12-3/TRBV12-4	TRBJ2-6	CASSLRGAPVGANVLTF
TRBV7-8	TRBJ2-3	CASSLTVPDTQYF
TRBV6-1	TRBJ1-5	CASSEWGDEHHSNQPQHF
TRBV30	TRBJ2-3	CAWRPGLEADTQYF
TRBV20-1	TRBJ2-7	CSARSTAYEQYF
TRBV20-1	TRBJ2-4	CSARVGVQYF
TRBV29-1	TRBJ2-6	CSAATGLSGANVLTF
TRBV7-2	TRBJ2-7	CASSLGGWGEFAYEQYF
TRBV7-2	TRBJ1-6	CASSPREVFTYNSPLHF
TRBV4-3	TRBJ2-7	CASSQGAPDSYSYEQYF
TRBV20-1	TRBJ1-2	CSASFSDRANYGYTF
TRBV12-5	TRBJ1-2	CASGLTGGVGYTF
TRBV7-9	TRBJ1-3	CASSPYGNTIYF
TRBV12-3/TRBV12-4	TRBJ1-2	CASSLASVEDGYTF
TRBV7-2	TRBJ2-5	CASSLHRVTGGYQETQYF
TRBV12-3/TRBV12-4	TRBJ1-1	CASGTQGNTEAFF
TRBV7-4	TRBJ2-4	CASSSGTGESKNIQYF